The source of this T cell receptor beta chain is a study of T cells in Graves' hyperthyroidism and ophthalmopathy. RNA transcripts provided the source from which TCR beta CDR3 regions were amplified. TCR CDR3 regions were first amplified by RT-PCR with HTBI primers. TCRdb redid the calling of the multiplex PCR reads with MiXCR, one entry per CDR3 protein. The sample includes 600,000 to 850,000 distinct CDR3 sequences, around 20% of them seen just once. This clonotype was found many times. Its antigen is unidentified. Germline values: CDR1 SGHRS, CDR2 YFSETQ. The CDR3 loop spans 16 amino acids. V was clipped by 3 bases and J by 6 bases, with 19 bases between them. Study-wide points: A model using 13 V-J features told ophthalmopathy apart from stable hyperthyroidism.

This receptor was taken from a woman in her 50s with Graves' hyperthyroidism that later progressed to Graves' ophthalmopathy. The source material was blood. J is TRBJ2-1 and V is TRBV5-1; D may be TRBD1 (7 bases). The CDR3 is CASSSSGERGLNEQFF. The CDR3 region has the DNA TGCGCCAGCAGCTCGTCGGGGGAAAGGGGGCTCAATGAGCAGTTCTTC.